This TCR beta chain was sequenced during a study of T cell responses to AZD1222 COVID-19 vaccine. Study-wide results and caveats: Possibly, clonal diversity was underestimated; donors were largely white British and included more females. It was only a handful of AZD1222 recipients who were seropositive at baseline. No repertoire was sampled before or during the peak T cell response, only after it.

The table came from immunoSEQ multiplex PCR; TCRdb's copy has only in-frame clones and leaves some out. Found here are roughly 150,000 clones, approximately 89% of them singletons; the top ten hold approximately 5.3%. On this clone itself: The antigen remains unidentified.

The CDR3 contains 16 residues. Germline CDR1 and CDR2: MNHNS and SASEGT. Trimming at V came to 3 bases and at J to 0 bases, leaving 7 bases not matched to a gene. This clonotype was obtained from an adult in good health. V is TRBV6-1 and J is TRBJ2-5, with 7 bases that match TRBD1. The specimen was peripheral blood, collected on day 0 of AZD1222 vaccination. CDR3 bases: TGTGCCAGCAGTGACCCTACCGGGACAGACCAAGAGACCCAGTACTTC. It encodes CASSDPTGTDQETQYF.